This entry is about one T cell receptor (beta chain). The antigen is unknown. Clones were read by immunoSEQ multiplex PCR, and TCRdb kept only the in-frame ones, dropping some. Of 100,000 to 150,000 clones listed, more than 85% are singletons. The entry originates in a study of T cell responses to AZD1222 COVID-19 vaccine. Study-wide findings and caveats: The repertoires were collected only after the peak T cell response. Once two AZD1222 doses were given, Spike-specific TCR breadth and depth went up.

Trimming cost V 1 base and J 1 base, with 10 bases left between them. This CDR3 spans 15 amino acids. In germline, CDR1 is LGHDT, CDR2 YNNKEL (reference sequence). The chain joins TRBV3-1 (or the pseudogene TRBV3-2) to TRBJ1-1; D call uncertain. The sample in question was peripheral blood, obtained on day 0 of MenACWY control vaccination. The source of this sequence is an adult in good health. CDR3 sequence reads: CASSQGLISNTEAFF. In DNA, the CDR3 is TGTGCCAGCAGCCAAGGTCTGATATCGAACACTGAAGCTTTCTTT.